Below, 18 T cell receptor beta chains from the same sample are listed, as sequenced in a study of blood T cell repertoires in COVID-19. The protocol was immunoSEQ multiplex PCR, while the TCRdb copy is restricted to in-frame clones and leaves out a portion. The sample records about 180,000 clones, over 75% being singletons. Material for sequencing was PBMCs or T cells enriched from blood (not recorded which). The receptors here all came from a young woman who had recovered from COVID-19.

V gene TRBV15 combines with J gene TRBJ2-2; possible D gene TRBD1, 6 bases. The V end was cut by 6 bases, the J end by 0 bases, with 11 bases between. CDR3 length equals 15 residues. Germline lookup yields CDR1 LNHNV and CDR2 YYDKDF (reference sequence). CDR3 DNA: TGTGCCACCAGGGGACACCTACCGAACACCGGGGAGCTGTTTTTT. Encoded protein: CATRGHLPNTGELFF.

The V gene is TRBV3-1 (or the pseudogene TRBV3-2), the J gene TRBJ1-1; 8 bases align to TRBD1. The CDR3 spans 14 residues. V lost 4 bases to trimming and J lost 4 bases; unmatched junction nucleotides: 5. CDR1 and CDR2 (germline): LGHDT, YNNKEL (reference sequence). The CDR3 DNA is TGTGCCAGCAGCCTAAACAGGGGGTTCACTGAAGCTTTCTTT. Protein: CASSLNRGFTEAFF.

V and J are TRBV19 and TRBJ2-1; D call uncertain. Germline V gene data show CDR1 as LNHDA and CDR2 as SQIVND (reference sequence). V was clipped by 3 bases and J by 10 bases, with 7 bases between them. The CDR3 sequence is 11 residues long. The CDR3 protein is CASSMWAEQFF. CDR3 nucleotides: TGTGCCAGTAGTATGTGGGCCGAGCAGTTCTTC.

The chain carries TRBV29-1 and TRBJ2-1, with a weak D call TRBD1 (7 bases). The CDR3 contains 10 residues. V shed 7 bases and J shed 9 bases, with 10 bases lying between them. Germline CDR1 SQVTM, CDR2 ANQGSEA. The CDR3: CSGGDSEQFF. The CDR3 DNA is TGCAGCGGCGGGGACAGTGAGCAGTTCTTC.

The gene calls are TRBV5-1 and TRBJ1-4; D gene ambiguous. Germline values: CDR1 SGHRS, CDR2 YFSETQ. The CDR3 loop spans 16 amino acids. Trimming left V 5 bases short and J 2 bases short, with 16 bases between. CDR3 in DNA: TGCGCCAGCAGATCTTCGTCCGGGTCCACTAATGAAAAACTGTTTTTT. Translating gives CASRSSSGSTNEKLFF.

The genes are TRBV7-9 and TRBJ2-1; D perhaps matches TRBD1 (6 bases). Trimming left V 1 base short and J 0 bases short, with 16 bases between. Per germline, CDR1 SEHNR and CDR2 FQNEAQ (reference sequence). There are 18 residues in the CDR3. This chain's CDR3 is CASSLGLGAVSSYNEQFF. CDR3 DNA: TGTGCCAGCAGCTTAGGTCTGGGGGCGGTCAGCTCCTACAATGAGCAGTTCTTC.

This clone was recorded once. This chain connects TRBV19 to TRBJ2-1; a possible D gene is TRBD2 (6 bases). Germline V gives CDR1 LNHDA, CDR2 SQIVND (reference sequence). The ends were cut back, 6 bases at V and 9 bases at J, with 15 bases in the middle. This CDR3 contains 13 residues. The DNA for the CDR3 is TGTGCCAGTAGCGGGAGTCTTTCTGGTGAGCAGTTCTTC. It specifies CASSGSLSGEQFF.

The chain carries TRBV28 and TRBJ2-5, with D possibly TRBD2 on 5 matching bases. Per germline, CDR1 MDHEN and CDR2 SYDVKM. V was pared by 10 bases and J by 5 bases, with 14 bases between. The CDR3 length is 12 residues. CDR3: CATSPGSETQYF. As DNA, the CDR3 is TGTGCCACCTCCCCGGGGTCCGAGACCCAGTACTTC.

On this clone: Germline is not matched at one junction end, which may reflect a read error. The CDR3 region is CASSRSLGTGVSALHF. Written as DNA, the CDR3 is TGCGCCAGCAGCCGGTCTCTAGGGACAGGGGTTTCAGCCCTCCACTTT. The chain carries TRBV4-3 and TRBJ1-6, with 10 bases identical to TRBD1. The CDR3 length is 16 residues. CDR1 is LGHNA, CDR2 YSLEER, per germline.

V and J are TRBV28 and TRBJ1-5; D uncertain. CDR3 size: 15 residues. Trimming took off 7 bases at V and 4 bases at J, with 17 bases between the two ends. Germline CDR1 is MDHEN and CDR2 is SYDVKM. Here the CDR3 DNA reads TGTGCCAGCACCCCCGCGGGCGGAAAGAATCAGCCCCAGCATTTT. It is translated as CASTPAGGKNQPQHF.

The rearrangement links TRBV3-1 (or the pseudogene TRBV3-2) to TRBJ2-5, with TRBD2 matching over 11 bases. Germline V CDR1 and CDR2: LGHDT, YNNKEL (reference sequence). Trimming at V came to 5 bases and at J to 1 base, leaving 3 bases not matched to a gene. This CDR3 region has 15 residues. CDR3 sequence: CASSGGLAAQETQYF. CDR3 bases: TGTGCCAGCAGCGGGGGACTAGCGGCCCAAGAGACCCAGTACTTC.

The chain joins TRBV19 to TRBJ1-6, with D unresolved. V was clipped by 5 bases and J by 8 bases, with 10 bases between them. CDR3 length: 13 amino acids. Germline-derived CDR1 and CDR2 are LNHDA and SQIVND (reference sequence). The CDR3 DNA reads TGTGCCAGTAGTCCAGGATTGGATTCACCCCTCCACTTT. The encoded protein is CASSPGLDSPLHF.

This chain joins TRBV29-1 and TRBJ1-1; D is uncertain. V gave up 8 bases and J gave up 3 bases, with 13 bases separating them. This CDR3 contains 12 residues. Germline V gene lookup returns CDR1 SQVTM and CDR2 ANQGSEA. For the CDR3, the DNA is TGCAGCTTCGCCGGGATCTACACTGAAGCTTTCTTT. It encodes CSFAGIYTEAFF.

The chain couples TRBV7-9 to TRBJ2-2; 8 bases line up with TRBD2. This CDR3 is 16 amino acids long. The trim removed 2 bases at V and 4 bases at J, leaving 6 bases unmatched. Germline lookup yields CDR1 SEHNR and CDR2 FQNEAQ (reference sequence). The CDR3 protein is CASSLSPGGLTGELFF. For the CDR3, the DNA is TGTGCCAGCAGCTTATCCCCGGGGGGGCTCACCGGGGAGCTGTTTTTT.

Only a few counts were recorded for this clone. The gene calls are TRBV7-9 and TRBJ1-3, with 7 bases lining up with TRBD1. Germline V lookup: CDR1 SEHNR, CDR2 FQNEAQ (reference sequence). Losses at the gene ends were 4 bases for V and 9 bases for J; bases not matched to a gene: 15. CDR3 length: 16 residues. CDR3 DNA: TGTGCCAGCAGCTCCGACGAAGGGGGCAGCGTGGGCACCATATATTTT. This codes for CASSSDEGGSVGTIYF.

The chain is built from TRBV5-1 and TRBJ1-3, with D possibly matching TRBD1 (6 bases). The CDR3 length is 14 residues. Between the trimmed V and J ends, which lost 4 bases and 4 bases, there was a span of 12 bases. Per the germline V gene, CDR1 is SGHRS and CDR2 is YFSETQ. The CDR3 bases are TGCGCCAGCAGCGACACAGGGACCGGAAACACCATATATTTT. This sequence encodes CASSDTGTGNTIYF.

This rearrangement joins TRBV29-1 to TRBJ2-5; TRBD1 is a possible D gene (6 bases). The CDR3 loop spans 12 amino acids. Trimming took off 4 bases at V and 3 bases at J, with 9 bases between the two ends. Per the germline V gene, CDR1 is SQVTM and CDR2 is ANQGSEA. CDR3 coding DNA: TGCAGCGTTGTACAGGGAGAAGAGACCCAGTACTTC. It translates to CSVVQGEETQYF.

This chain uses TRBV11-3 with TRBJ2-2; D ambiguous. V was clipped by 5 bases and J by 2 bases, with 3 bases between them. This CDR3 comprises 12 residues. Germline CDR1 SGHNT, CDR2 YENEEA. CDR3 sequence reads: CASSQNTGELFF. The CDR3 DNA reads as TGTGCCAGCAGCCAAAACACCGGGGAGCTGTTTTTT. Based on the CDR3 plus reference TRBV11-3 and TRBJ2-2, the full variable domain is EAGVVQSPRYKIIEKKQPVAFWCNPISGHNTLYWYLQNLGQGPELLIRYENEEAVDDSQLPKDRFSAERLKGVDSTLKIQPAELGDSAVYLCASSQNTGELFFGEGSRLTVL.